This is a list of T cell receptor beta chains from one sample in a study of OX40 agonist ivuxolimab in advanced cancers. The table came from immunoSEQ multiplex PCR; TCRdb's copy has only in-frame clones and leaves some out. Of around 40,000 clones in the sample, 70% to 85% are singletons; the top ten hold around 18%. Sequencing was performed on CD4+ or CD8+ T cells sorted from blood, taken in a trial of the OX40 agonist ivuxolimab. Receptors were obtained from an adult with an advanced solid tumor such as melanoma, head and neck, liver or kidney cancer. The CDR3 runs from the conserved cysteine through the conserved F or W. A D gene is named only where the DNA matches it firmly. Size tells how often a clone was seen (once, few, many) or the class of an expanded clone, and some rows leave it out.

V: TRBV5-1; J: TRBJ1-2; D: .; size: .; CDR3: CASSSLEPTGPGADTF; DNA: TGCGCCAGCAGCTCCCTGGAACCTACAGGACCAGGGGCTGACACCTTC
V: TRBV4-1; J: TRBJ1-2; D: .; size: .; CDR3: CASSQGEGYGYTF; DNA: TGCGCCAGCAGCCAAGGAGAGGGCTATGGCTACACCTTC
V: TRBV7-9; J: TRBJ2-7; D: TRBD1; size: .; CDR3: CASSSPTTGGPLYEQYF; DNA: TGTGCCAGCAGCTCCCCGACGACAGGGGGCCCCCTATACGAGCAGTACTTC
V: TRBV6-6; J: TRBJ1-4; D: TRBD1; size: .; CDR3: CASRLYRGRNEKLFF; DNA: TGTGCCAGCAGGCTATACAGGGGAAGGAATGAAAAACTGTTTTTT
V: TRBV7-8; J: TRBJ2-5; D: TRBD2; size: .; CDR3: CASSLASGVWLETQYF; DNA: TGTGCCAGCAGCTTAGCTAGCGGGGTTTGGCTTGAGACCCAGTACTTC
V: TRBV9; J: TRBJ1-2; D: .; size: .; CDR3: CASSSGVFRGYTF; DNA: TGTGCCAGCAGCTCAGGGGTTTTTCGCGGCTACACCTTC
V: TRBV28; J: TRBJ2-2; D: .; size: .; CDR3: CASSPGVGIHTGELFF; DNA: TGTGCCAGCAGTCCAGGCGTTGGGATCCACACCGGGGAGCTGTTTTTT
V: TRBV14; J: TRBJ2-2; D: .; size: .; CDR3: CASSQDYGYLGELFF; DNA: TGTGCCAGCAGCCAAGATTACGGGTATTTAGGGGAGCTGTTTTTT
V: TRBV10-3; J: TRBJ2-7; D: .; size: .; CDR3: CAISETGAGNEQYF; DNA: TGTGCCATCAGTGAGACCGGGGCGGGAAACGAGCAGTACTTC
V: TRBV4-2; J: TRBJ2-5; D: TRBD2; size: few; CDR3: CASSQGNSGDQETQYF; DNA: TGTGCCAGCAGCCAAGGTAATAGCGGGGACCAAGAGACCCAGTACTTC
V: TRBV6-5; J: TRBJ1-4; D: .; size: once; CDR3: CASRATGKLFF; DNA: TGTGCCAGCAGAGCGACGGGGAAACTGTTTTTT
V: TRBV7-9; J: TRBJ2-4; D: .; size: .; CDR3: CASSHDELRAKNIQYF; DNA: TGTGCCAGCAGCCACGACGAGTTACGGGCCAAAAACATTCAGTACTTC
V: TRBV6-1; J: TRBJ1-5; D: .; size: .; CDR3: CASSDRRQSNQPQHF; DNA: TGTGCCAGCAGTGATAGGAGACAGAGCAATCAGCCCCAGCATTTT
V: TRBV27; J: TRBJ2-3; D: .; size: .; CDR3: CASSFHRVGTDTQYF; DNA: TGTGCCAGCAGTTTTCACAGGGTAGGCACAGATACGCAGTATTTT